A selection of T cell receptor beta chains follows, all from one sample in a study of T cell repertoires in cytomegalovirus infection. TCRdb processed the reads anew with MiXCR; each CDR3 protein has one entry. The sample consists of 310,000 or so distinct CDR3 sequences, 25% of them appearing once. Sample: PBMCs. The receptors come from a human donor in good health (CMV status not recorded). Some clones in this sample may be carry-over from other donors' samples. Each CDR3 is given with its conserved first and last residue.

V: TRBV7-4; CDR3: CASILTGDLYSYEQYF
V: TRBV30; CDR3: CAWSVSFLEPAGASYEQYF
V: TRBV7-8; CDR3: CASSLSAARANVLTF
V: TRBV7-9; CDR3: CASSLGYDAGEQETQYF
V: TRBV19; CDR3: CASRLAGTRNEQFF
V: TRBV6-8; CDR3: CASSGTGEDGYTF
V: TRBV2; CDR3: CASKRDSYEQYF
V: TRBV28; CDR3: CASSLIGPGELFF
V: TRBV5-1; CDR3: CASSLAATGGYNEQFF
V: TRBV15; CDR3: CATSRVPGSYEQYF
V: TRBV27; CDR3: CASSFWRERAYEQYF
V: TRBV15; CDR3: CATSRDLGLAPKGNEQFF
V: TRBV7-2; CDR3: CASSLGGVSSYEQYF
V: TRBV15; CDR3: CATSRVQGAGNEKLFF
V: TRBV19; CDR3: CASSMEQLSSGANVLTF
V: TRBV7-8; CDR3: CASSLVVPGRKTGELFF
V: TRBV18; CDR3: CASSPTGQPQHF
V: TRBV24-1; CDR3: CATSDSTPTVPDTQYF
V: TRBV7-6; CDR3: CASSFLGRASVGELFF
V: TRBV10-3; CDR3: CAIRRSGSSYNEQFF
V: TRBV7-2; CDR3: CASSFRAGAVNEQFF
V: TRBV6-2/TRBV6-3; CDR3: CASSQPGLAGFSTDTQYF
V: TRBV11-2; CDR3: CASSSLRGLAGWADTQYF
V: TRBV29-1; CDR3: CSVRTSGSSYNEQFF
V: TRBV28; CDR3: CASSRGGSNTEAFF
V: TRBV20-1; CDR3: CSAVIAGGRGNEQFF
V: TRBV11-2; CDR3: CASSLGGTIGGELFF
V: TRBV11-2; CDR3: CASSWGQGRSGNTIYF
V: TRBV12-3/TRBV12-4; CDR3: CASRIMGFNEQYF
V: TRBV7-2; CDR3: CASSSYINEQFF
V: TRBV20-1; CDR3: CSADLFLGEGSYEQYF
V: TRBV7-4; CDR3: CASSHVVGGRGDYGYTF
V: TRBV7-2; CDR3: CASSLVVVLNEQFF
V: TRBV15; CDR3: CATSIPGANTGELFF
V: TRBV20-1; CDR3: CSARAPPFGSNNEQFF
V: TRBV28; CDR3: CASSLRQGRYGYTF
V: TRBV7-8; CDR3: CASSLARGRASFGANVLTF
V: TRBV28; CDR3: CASSKGGGYTEAFF
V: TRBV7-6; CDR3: CASSPTWTGGGSGANVLTF
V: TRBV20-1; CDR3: CSVGGEGEEQYF
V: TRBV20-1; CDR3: CSARPPGQRNTEAFF
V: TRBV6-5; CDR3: CASSGGVGQETQYF
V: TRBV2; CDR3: CASGSQGIGNTEAFF
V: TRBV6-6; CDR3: CASSDRGDSPLHF
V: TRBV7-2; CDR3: CASSPDRVSQPQHF
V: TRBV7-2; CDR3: CASSLAGTSGSSYEQYF
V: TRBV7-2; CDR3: CASSLVRDSEAFF
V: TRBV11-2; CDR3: CASSPSGTGLIF
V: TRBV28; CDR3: CASSLPTGWNQPQHF
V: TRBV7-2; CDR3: CASSLVGGNTVAFF
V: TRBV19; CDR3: CAAGGRWTEAFF
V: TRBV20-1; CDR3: CSARDRDLEYF
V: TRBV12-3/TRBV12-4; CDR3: CASSLASGGPYF
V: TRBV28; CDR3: CASSPSLNEQFF
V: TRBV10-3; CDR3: CAISGKQRDTQYF
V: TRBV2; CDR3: CASSVAGGAYEQYF
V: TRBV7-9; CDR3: CASSLGAGTSDDEQFF
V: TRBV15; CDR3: CATRASGSNEQFF
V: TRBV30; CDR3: CAWSPQGNQPQHF